This paragraph reports one T cell receptor beta chain. The repertoire was sequenced with immunoSEQ multiplex PCR; TCRdb's copy has only in-frame clones and lacks some. Of fewer than 3 million clones listed, around 93% are singletons. This sample is drawn from a study of shared clonotypes between healthy human individuals. This CDR3 has 15 residues. CDR1 and CDR2 from the germline V gene are SGDLS and YYNGEE. V trimming: 5 bases; J trimming: 4 bases; junction bases outside the gene matches: 8. This chain joins TRBV9 and TRBJ2-2; TRBD1 agrees at 7 bases. The TCR comes from a man between 18 and 29 years old in good health. Some clones in this sample may be carry-over from other donors' samples. Sequencing was done on a sample of naive CD4+ T cells from PBMCs. Sample subset: CD45RA+ positively selected. CDR3 region: CASSQTGSSTGELFF. The CDR3 DNA is TGTGCCAGCAGTCAGACAGGGTCGTCCACCGGGGAGCTGTTTTTT.